Presented here are 28 T cell receptor beta chains from one specimen sequenced in a study of shared clonotypes between healthy human individuals. The method was immunoSEQ multiplex PCR; TCRdb's version includes in-frame clones alone and lacks a portion of them. The sample lists some 2.3 million clones; over 90% were seen once. Sequencing was performed on naive CD4+ T cells from PBMCs. Regarding subset: CD45RA+ positively selected. The receptors come from a man aged 18 to 35 in good health. Some clones in this sample may be carry-over from other donors' samples.

The chain carries TRBV2 and TRBJ2-7; D may match TRBD1 or TRBD2 (5 bases each). The germline CDR1 and CDR2 sequences are SNHLY and FYNNEI. Trimming left V 6 bases short and J 6 bases short, with 9 bases between. CDR3 size: 11 residues. CDR3 in amino acids: CASRGELEQYF. CDR3 DNA sequence: TGTGCCAGCAGGGGGGAGCTCGAGCAGTACTTC.

This clone was seen more than once but under ten times. The same CDR3 arises from other DNA sequences in this sample as well. V and J are TRBV5-1 and TRBJ1-1, with 8 positions matching TRBD1. The CDR3 runs 15 residues. Unmatched junction bases numbered 5, after V lost 4 bases and J lost 0 bases. From germline, CDR1 is SGHRS and CDR2 YFSETQ. The CDR3 loop reads CASSLDRGLNTEAFF. For the CDR3, the DNA is TGCGCCAGCAGCCTTGACAGGGGATTGAACACTGAAGCTTTCTTT.

This CDR3 reads CASSPRGTAVYEQYF. CDR3 nucleotides: TGTGCCAGCAGTCCCAGGGGGACGGCTGTCTACGAGCAGTACTTC. The chain carries TRBV28 and TRBJ2-7, with TRBD1 matching over 7 bases. The CDR3 extends over 15 amino acids. V lost 5 bases and J lost 3; bases outside the gene matches: 10. Germline CDR1 reads MDHEN; CDR2 reads SYDVKM.

The chain is built from TRBV2 and TRBJ1-5; possible D gene TRBD1, 5 bases. Trimming left V 8 bases short and J 4 bases short, with 12 bases between. CDR1 and CDR2 (germline): SNHLY, FYNNEI. The CDR3 runs 13 residues. CDR3 sequence reads: CASGDSQNQPQHF. The DNA of the CDR3 is TGTGCCAGCGGCGACAGTCAAAATCAGCCCCAGCATTTT. The variable domain in full, with the rest retrieved from reference TRBV2 and TRBJ1-5, is EPEVTQTPSHQVTQMGQEVILRCVPISNHLYFYWYRQILGQKVEFLVSFYNNEISEKSEIFDDQFSVERPDGSNFTLKIRSTKLEDSAMYFCASGDSQNQPQHFGDGTRLSIL.

This clone was picked up one time. The rearrangement uses TRBV27 and TRBJ2-2; D uncertain. The CDR3 length is 14 residues. V was shortened by 7 bases and J by 6 bases, with 15 bases between the two germline ends. CDR1 is MNHEY, CDR2 SMNVEV, per germline (reference sequence). Here the CDR3 reads CASKIYRVAGELFF. CDR3 DNA: TGTGCCAGCAAAATTTACCGGGTGGCCGGGGAGCTGTTTTTT.

The chain links TRBV18 to TRBJ2-7, with a tentative D call TRBD1 (5 bases). Germline loops: CDR1 KGHSH, CDR2 LQKENI. Trimming left V 1 base short and J 4 bases short, with 11 bases between. This CDR3 contains 14 residues. This CDR3 is CASSPLTVAYEQYF. The CDR3, as DNA: TGTGCCAGCTCACCACTGACAGTAGCATACGAGCAGTACTTC.

The chain combines TRBV7-9 with TRBJ1-1; D is possibly TRBD1 (5 bases). This CDR3 is built from 14 residues. The V and J ends lost 6 bases and 2 bases respectively, with 13 bases between them. Germline-derived CDR1 and CDR2 are SEHNR and FQNEAQ (reference sequence). For the CDR3, the DNA is TGTGCCAGCAGAGCAGGGATTTTTAACACTGAAGCTTTCTTT. It codes for CASRAGIFNTEAFF.

V is TRBV10-3 and J is TRBJ2-7; 8 bases match TRBD2. Germline V gene data show CDR1 as ENHRY and CDR2 as SYGVKD. The CDR3 length is 16 residues. V trimming: 2 bases; J trimming: 0 bases; junction bases outside the gene matches: 6. This chain's CDR3 is CAISEISSGVSYEQYF. CDR3 bases: TGTGCCATCAGTGAGATCAGTAGCGGGGTCTCCTACGAGCAGTACTTC.

The chain uses TRBV16 and TRBJ2-1; D tentatively fits TRBD1 or TRBD2 (5 bases each). This CDR3 is 15 amino acids long. V was cut by 4 bases and J by 5 bases, with 15 bases left in between. The germline V gene encodes CDR1 KGHSY and CDR2 FQNENV. This CDR3 is CASSPPARGNNEQFF. The CDR3 DNA reads as TGTGCCAGCAGCCCCCCGGCGAGGGGAAACAATGAGCAGTTCTTC.

In the case of this clone: The same CDR3 can be traced to other DNA sequences in this sample. V and J are TRBV7-3 and TRBJ2-5; D gene unclear. Trimming took 5 bases from V and 2 from J, leaving 9 bases between them. Germline V gene sequence: CDR1 SGHTA, CDR2 FQGTGA. The CDR3 covers 13 residues. CDR3 loop: CASSPRQQETQYF. The CDR3 DNA reads TGTGCCAGCAGCCCGAGACAACAAGAGACCCAGTACTTC.

The chain's CDR3 is CASSLFPAPRETQYF. The CDR3 nucleotides read TGTGCCAGCAGTTTATTTCCAGCTCCGAGGGAGACCCAGTACTTC. The V call is TRBV28, the J call TRBJ2-5; D uncertain. V lost 1 base, J lost 5 bases, and 14 bases lay in between. CDR3 length equals 15 residues. CDR1 and CDR2 from the germline V gene are MDHEN and SYDVKM.

The CDR3 sequence: CASSPSPQSEKLFF. The CDR3 DNA is TGTGCCAGCAGCCCGAGCCCTCAAAGTGAAAAACTGTTTTTT. The V call is TRBV7-9, the J call TRBJ1-4; D remains unclear. Germline lookup yields CDR1 SEHNR and CDR2 FQNEAQ (reference sequence). The CDR3 sequence is 14 residues long. V lost 5 bases and J 7 bases, leaving 14 bases between the germline ends.

V usage is TRBV5-5 and J usage is TRBJ2-3, with a weak D call TRBD2 (5 bases). CDR1 and CDR2 from the germline V gene are SGHKS and YYEKEE (reference sequence). Trimming cost V 2 bases and J 6 bases, with 13 bases left between them. The CDR3 runs 14 residues. The CDR3 here is CASSFTLGVDTQYF. CDR3 DNA: TGTGCCAGCAGCTTCACACTAGGAGTTGATACGCAGTATTTT.

V usage is TRBV18 and J usage is TRBJ2-2; D gene unclear. CDR3 length: 13 residues. The germline V gene encodes CDR1 KGHSH and CDR2 LQKENI. V lost 8 bases, J lost 4 bases, and 11 bases lay in between. The CDR3 nucleotides are TGTGCCAGCGACGACGGGCGCACCGGGGAGCTGTTTTTT. It yields the protein CASDDGRTGELFF.

The chain is built from TRBV6-1 and TRBJ2-6, with D possibly matching TRBD2 (5 bases). The CDR3 extends over 15 amino acids. Germline assignment: CDR1 MNHNS and CDR2 SASEGT. The DNA of the CDR3 is TGTGGCCTGTCCGAGGGATCGGCTGGGGCCAACGTCCTGACTTTC. Its protein is CGLSEGSAGANVLTF.

V gene TRBV19 combines with J gene TRBJ1-2, with D hard to call. Deletions cut 0 bases from V and 6 bases from J, with 8 bases between. Germline values: CDR1 LNHDA, CDR2 SQIVND (reference sequence). This CDR3 is 13 amino acids long. CDR3 sequence (DNA): TGTGCCAGTAGTATAGATCTGCGGAATGGCTACACCTTC. It specifies CASSIDLRNGYTF. Full variable domain (missing parts from reference TRBV19 and TRBJ1-2): DGGITQSPKYLFRKEGQNVTLSCEQNLNHDAMYWYRQDPGQGLRLIYYSQIVNDFQKGDIAEGYSVSREKKESFPLTVTSAQKNPTAFYLCASSIDLRNGYTFGSGTRLTVV.

This clone is a singleton in its sample. The CDR3 nucleotides read TGTGCCAGCTCCGGGACTAGCGTTTACAATGAGCAGTTCTTC. Translating gives CASSGTSVYNEQFF. The genes are TRBV9 and TRBJ2-1; 10 bases match TRBD2. The V gene end was trimmed by 7 bases and the J gene end by 4 bases; junction bases not matched to a gene: 5. The CDR3 covers 14 residues. The germline CDR1 and CDR2 sequences are SGDLS and YYNGEE. Full variable domain (remainder filled in from reference TRBV9 and TRBJ2-1): DSGVTQTPKHLITATGQRVTLRCSPRSGDLSVYWYQQSLDQGLQFLIQYYNGEERAKGNILERFSAQQFPDLHSELNLSSLELGDSALYFCASSGTSVYNEQFFGPGTRLTVL.

V usage is TRBV6-5 and J usage is TRBJ2-7; TRBD1 agrees at 9 bases. The J segment lost 8 bases and the V segment lost 5 bases, leaving 4 bases of the junction unmatched. The CDR3 spans 12 residues. From germline, CDR1 is MNHEY and CDR2 SVGAGI. The CDR3 nucleotides read TGTGCCAGCAGTCCGACAGGGGGAAAGCAGTACTTC. Amino acid sequence: CASSPTGGKQYF.

CDR3 sequence reads: CASSEGLAPREQFF. The CDR3 DNA reads TGTGCCAGCAGCGAGGGACTAGCCCCTCGTGAGCAGTTCTTC. The V call is TRBV7-9, the J call TRBJ2-1; 9 positions match TRBD2. The germline CDR1 and CDR2 sequences are SEHNR and FQNEAQ (reference sequence). The V gene end was trimmed by 5 bases and the J gene end by 9 bases; junction bases not matched to a gene: 8. The CDR3 totals 14 residues.

J is TRBJ2-3 and V is TRBV30; D is possibly TRBD2 (5 bases). CDR1 GTSNPN and CDR2 SVGIG come from the germline V gene (reference sequence). V was clipped by 3 bases and J by 3 bases, with 10 bases between them. The CDR3 is made up of 13 amino acids. The CDR3 DNA follows: TGTGCCTGGAGCCTAAGCGGAACAGATACGCAGTATTTT. Encoded protein: CAWSLSGTDTQYF.

This chain links TRBV7-9 with TRBJ1-2; D remains ambiguous. The CDR3 runs 14 residues. V dropped 3 bases and J dropped 8 bases, with 16 bases sitting between them. CDR1 is SEHNR, CDR2 FQNEAQ, per germline (reference sequence). The CDR3 region has the DNA TGTGCCAGCAGCTTTTCGTCAACATCTGGGGGCTACACCTTC. This gives the protein CASSFSSTSGGYTF.

The V gene is TRBV28, the J gene TRBJ2-2; D is unclear. The CDR3 has 15 residues. Trimming removed 3 bases from V and 1 base from J, with 9 bases in between. The germline CDR1 and CDR2 sequences are MDHEN and SYDVKM. The CDR3 DNA reads TGTGCCAGCAGTTTGTACTATGGGAACACCGGGGAGCTGTTTTTT. It specifies CASSLYYGNTGELFF.

The gene calls are TRBV6-6 and TRBJ2-7, with 11 bases aligning to TRBD2. Germline CDR1 reads MNHNY; CDR2 reads SVGAGI (reference sequence). The CDR3 runs 15 residues. The trim removed 5 bases at V and 2 bases at J, leaving 5 bases unmatched. CDR3 nucleotides: TGTGCCAGCAGTGACATAGCGGGAGGGCCCTACGAGCAGTACTTC. Translating it yields CASSDIAGGPYEQYF.

The chain employs TRBV4-3 and TRBJ1-2; TRBD1 aligns across 8 bases. With V trimmed by 0 bases and J by 12 bases, 9 bases remained unmatched. Germline values: CDR1 LGHNA, CDR2 YSLEER. The CDR3 totals 14 residues. CDR3 sequence (DNA): TGCGCCAGCAGCCAAGATCGGACAGGGAGTCTCAACACCTTC. Its translation is CASSQDRTGSLNTF.

The V and J genes are TRBV5-1 and TRBJ1-6, with TRBD1 as a possible D gene (6 bases). Looked up from germline, CDR1 is SGHRS and CDR2 is YFSETQ. The CDR3 has 14 residues. Between the trimmed V and J ends, which lost 2 bases and 12 bases, there was a span of 15 bases. Here the CDR3 DNA reads TGCGCCAGCAGCTTTGGGGGACATCGTGAACCCCTCCACTTT. Its protein product is CASSFGGHREPLHF.

The chain joins TRBV27 to TRBJ2-7, with TRBD2 as a possible D gene (6 bases). V lost 4 bases, J lost 12 bases, and 19 bases lay in between. This CDR3 is 13 amino acids long. CDR1 and CDR2 from the germline V gene are MNHEY and SMNVEV (reference sequence). CDR3 bases: TGTGCCAGCAGTTCCGATAGCGGAGGTGACCCGTACTTC. Its translation is CASSSDSGGDPYF.

The chain employs TRBV20-1 and TRBJ1-1; D is ambiguous. The CDR3 consists of 11 residues. V dropped 5 bases and J dropped 5 bases, with 9 bases sitting between them. CDR1 is DFQATT and CDR2 is SNEGSKA in the germline V gene (reference sequence). CDR3 in amino acids: CSAPRRTEAFF. As DNA, the CDR3 is TGCAGTGCTCCCCGAAGGACTGAAGCTTTCTTT.

In regard to this clone: Other DNA sequences in this sample translate to the same CDR3. The CDR3 bases are TGCGCCAGCAGCTTGGTAAGGGGTGCGTACGAGCAGTACTTC. Its translation is CASSLVRGAYEQYF. V is TRBV5-1 and J is TRBJ2-7, with D tentatively TRBD1 (5 bases). Trimming cost V 0 bases and J 4 bases, with 11 bases left between them. The length of the CDR3 is 14 residues. Looked up from germline, CDR1 is SGHRS and CDR2 is YFSETQ.